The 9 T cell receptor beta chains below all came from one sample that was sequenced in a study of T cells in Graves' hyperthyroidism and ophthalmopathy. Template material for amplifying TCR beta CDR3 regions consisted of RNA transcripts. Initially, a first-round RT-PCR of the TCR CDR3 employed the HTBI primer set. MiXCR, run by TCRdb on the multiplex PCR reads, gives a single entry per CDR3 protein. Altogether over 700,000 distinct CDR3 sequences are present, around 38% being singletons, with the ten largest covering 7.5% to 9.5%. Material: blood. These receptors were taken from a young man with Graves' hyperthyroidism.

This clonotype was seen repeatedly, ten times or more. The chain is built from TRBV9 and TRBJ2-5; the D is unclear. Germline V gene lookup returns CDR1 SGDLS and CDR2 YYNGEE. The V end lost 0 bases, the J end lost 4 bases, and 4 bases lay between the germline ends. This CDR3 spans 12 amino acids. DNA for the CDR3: TGTGCCAGCAGCGTAGACCTAGAGACCCAGTACTTC. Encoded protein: CASSVDLETQYF.

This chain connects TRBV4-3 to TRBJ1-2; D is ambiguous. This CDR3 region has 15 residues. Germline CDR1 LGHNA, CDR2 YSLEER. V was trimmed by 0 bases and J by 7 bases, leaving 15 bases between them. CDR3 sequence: CASSQEMAGRGGYTF. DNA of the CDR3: TGCGCCAGCAGCCAAGAAATGGCGGGAAGAGGTGGCTACACCTTC.

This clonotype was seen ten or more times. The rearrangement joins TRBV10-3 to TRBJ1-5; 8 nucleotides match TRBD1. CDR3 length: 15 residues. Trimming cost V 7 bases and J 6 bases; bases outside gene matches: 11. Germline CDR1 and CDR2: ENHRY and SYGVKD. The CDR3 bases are TGTGCCATCACTATAGCGGACAGGGTGGGTCAGCCCCAGCATTTT. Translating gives CAITIADRVGQPQHF.

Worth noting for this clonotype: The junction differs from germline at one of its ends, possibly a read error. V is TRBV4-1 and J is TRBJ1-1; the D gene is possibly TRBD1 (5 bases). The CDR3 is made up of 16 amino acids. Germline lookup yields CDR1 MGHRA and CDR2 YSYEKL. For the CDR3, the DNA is TGTGCCAGCAGCCAAGATTTGAGGGGAGTGAACACTGAAGCTTTCTTT. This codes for CASSQDLRGVNTEAFF.

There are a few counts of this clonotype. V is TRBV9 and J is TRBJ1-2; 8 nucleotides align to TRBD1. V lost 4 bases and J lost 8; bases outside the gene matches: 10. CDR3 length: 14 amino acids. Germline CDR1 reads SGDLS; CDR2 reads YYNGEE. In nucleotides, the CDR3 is TGTGCCAGCAGCCAAGGGGGGACAGGAGGGGGCTACACCTTC. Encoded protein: CASSQGGTGGGYTF.

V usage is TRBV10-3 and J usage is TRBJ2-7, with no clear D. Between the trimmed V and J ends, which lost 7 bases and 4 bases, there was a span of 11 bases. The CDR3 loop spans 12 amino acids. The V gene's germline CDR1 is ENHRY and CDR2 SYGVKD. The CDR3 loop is CAITSAQYEQYF. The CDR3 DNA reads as TGTGCCATCACCTCAGCGCAATACGAGCAGTACTTC.

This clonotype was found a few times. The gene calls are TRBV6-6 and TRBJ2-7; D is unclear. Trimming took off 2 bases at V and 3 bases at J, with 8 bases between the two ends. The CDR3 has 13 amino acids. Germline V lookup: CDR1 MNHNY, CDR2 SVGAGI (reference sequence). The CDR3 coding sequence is TGTGCCAGCAGTTACCCTCTACTCTACGAGCAGTACTTC. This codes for CASSYPLLYEQYF.

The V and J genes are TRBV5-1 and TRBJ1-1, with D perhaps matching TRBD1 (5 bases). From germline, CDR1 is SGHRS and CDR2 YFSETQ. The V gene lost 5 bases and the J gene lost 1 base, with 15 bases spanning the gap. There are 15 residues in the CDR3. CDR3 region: CASRDTGTPNTEAFF. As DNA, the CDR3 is TGCGCCAGCAGGGACACCGGGACCCCGAACACTGAAGCTTTCTTT.

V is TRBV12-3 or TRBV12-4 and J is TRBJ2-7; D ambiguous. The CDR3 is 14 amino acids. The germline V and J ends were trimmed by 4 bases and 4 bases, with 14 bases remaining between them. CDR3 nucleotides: TGTGCCAGCAGTTACGTCGCAACCAGTTACGAGCAGTACTTC. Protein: CASSYVATSYEQYF.